This T cell receptor (beta chain) derives from a study of cytomegalovirus exposure and HLA in healthy donors. The PCR ran on 60 Vbeta and 13 Jbeta primers. Profiling relied on immunoSEQ multiplex PCR, and the TCRdb table lists in-frame clones only, not all of them. The sample lists some 120,000 clones, roughly four fifths occurring once. Study-level results: Associated with HLA alleles at 0.05 false discovery rate in a later analysis were over 15,000 TCR beta sequences. Reports described diagnosis of cytomegalovirus status by the classifier as highly specific and sensitive. Roughly uniform depth of sequencing across donors was assumed in presence/absence analyses.

In regard to this clone: What it binds is not known.

Germline V gene sequence: CDR1 SGHDN, CDR2 FVKESK. Trimming removed 0 bases from V and 2 bases from J, with 17 bases in between. CDR3 length: 18 amino acids. V is TRBV14 and J is TRBJ2-1, with D perhaps TRBD2 (6 bases). The clonotype was recovered from a woman in her sixties in good health and CMV-seropositive. The specimen sequenced was PBMCs. CDR3 nucleotides: TGTGCCAGCAGCCAAGAGGGGGTGAGGCTAGCGCCCTACAATGAGCAGTTCTTC. This encodes CASSQEGVRLAPYNEQFF.